This is a list of T cell receptor beta chains from one sample in a study of CD8 T cells in Susac syndrome. Via MiXCR, TCRdb re-called the immunoSEQ multiplex PCR reads, giving one row per CDR3 protein. The sample includes some 150,000 distinct CDR3 sequences, over 85% of them seen just once. Sequenced: CD8+ T cells from PBMCs. These receptors came from a human donor with multiple sclerosis. Both conserved end residues are part of each CDR3. A D gene is named only where the DNA matches it firmly.

j_call | v_call | d_call | cdr3_nt | cdr3_aa
TRBJ1-2 | TRBV29-1 | NA | TGCAGCGTTGAAGGTCGTCAGCCTCGCGGCTACACCTTC | CSVEGRQPRGYTF
TRBJ1-2 | TRBV20-1 | TRBD1 | TGCAGTGCTAGGGGGGACAGAAATCCCACTAACTATGGCTACACCTTC | CSARGDRNPTNYGYTF
TRBJ1-2 | TRBV9 | NA | TGTGCCAGCAGCCCAGCGGGGAGCTCTAACTATGGCTACACCTTC | CASSPAGSSNYGYTF
TRBJ1-6 | TRBV2 | NA | TGTGCCAGCAGTGAATGGAGGGATTCACCCCTCCACTTT | CASSEWRDSPLHF
TRBJ2-7 | TRBV7-2 | NA | TGTGCCAGCAGCTTCCCAGGGGCCCCCTACGAGCAGTACTTC | CASSFPGAPYEQYF
TRBJ2-3 | TRBV27 | TRBD2 | TGTGCCAGCAGTTTATCGGGACTAGCGGACACCACAGATACGCAGTATTTT | CASSLSGLADTTDTQYF
TRBJ2-5 | TRBV14 | NA | TGTGCCAGCAGCCAATTCCCAGCATTGGAGACCCAGTACTTC | CASSQFPALETQYF
TRBJ2-1 | TRBV12-3/TRBV12-4 | TRBD2 | TGTGCCAGCAGATCTGGGGGGGGCTCCTACAATGAGCAGTTCTTC | CASRSGGGSYNEQFF
TRBJ2-3 | TRBV9 | TRBD2 | TGTGCCAGCAGCGTAGGGCTAGCGGGCACAGATACGCAGTATTTT | CASSVGLAGTDTQYF
TRBJ2-7 | TRBV30 | TRBD2 | TGTGCCTGTCGGGGGAGGGACTCCTACGAGCAGTACTTC | CACRGRDSYEQYF
TRBJ1-5 | TRBV6-6 | NA | TGTGCCAGCACCCCTGTGCACCCCAGCAATCAGCCCCAGCATTTT | CASTPVHPSNQPQHF
TRBJ2-3 | TRBV5-4 | TRBD1 | TGTGCCAGCAGCTCGGACAGGAGCACAGATACGCAGTATTTT | CASSSDRSTDTQYF